These 16 T cell receptor beta chains were sequenced from one sample in a study of molecular identifiers for immune sequencing clone quantification. Using its own MiXCR run on the PCR reads, TCRdb lists one record per CDR3 protein. The sample records some 580,000 distinct CDR3 sequences, 25% being singletons. The sequenced sample was naive CD8+ T cells from blood, with Jurkat cell RNA spiked in. Noted subset: FACS-sorted CD8+CD4-CCR7+CD45RA+ naive T cells. The source of these receptors is a human donor in good health. Some libraries in this study had Jurkat cell RNA spiked in.

As concerns this clonotype: One end of the junction varies from germline; a read error may be responsible. The rearrangement links TRBV4-1 to TRBJ1-2, with a possible D match to TRBD1 (5 bases). Germline values: CDR1 MGHRA, CDR2 YSYEKL. CDR3 length: 16 amino acids. CDR3 loop: CASSQDHTGANYGSTF. CDR3 in DNA: TGCGCCAGCAGCCAAGACCATACAGGCGCTAACTATGGCTCCACCTTC.

This clonotype has just a few counts. The chain couples TRBV20-1 to TRBJ2-1; D remains ambiguous. Trimming took off 4 bases at V and 4 bases at J, with 8 bases between the two ends. Germline-derived CDR1 and CDR2 are DFQATT and SNEGSKA (reference sequence). This CDR3 has 12 residues. CDR3 DNA sequence: TGCAGTGCTACAAAAGGTTACAATGAGCAGTTCTTC. Amino acids: CSATKGYNEQFF.

At least ten counts were recorded for this clonotype. This chain uses TRBV9 with TRBJ2-3; 9 bases are a match to TRBD1. The CDR3 is 17 residues long. Germline V gene data show CDR1 as SGDLS and CDR2 as YYNGEE. Losses at the gene ends were 2 bases for V and 6 bases for J; bases not matched to a gene: 13. DNA of the CDR3: TGTGCCAGCAGCGTCGGTACCGGGACAGGGTTTTCCGATACGCAGTATTTT. Amino acids: CASSVGTGTGFSDTQYF.

This clonotype was seen only a few times. The V gene is TRBV4-1, the J gene TRBJ2-5; 9 positions match TRBD2. Germline CDR1 reads MGHRA; CDR2 reads YSYEKL. CDR3 length: 16 amino acids. The J segment lost 5 bases and the V segment lost 0 bases, leaving 7 bases of the junction unmatched. DNA of the CDR3: TGCGCCAGCAGCCAAGATCCGGCTAGCGGGGTTGAGACCCAGTACTTC. It encodes CASSQDPASGVETQYF.

This clonotype was seen many times. The rearrangement uses TRBV7-2 and TRBJ2-6; D unclear. Germline assignment: CDR1 SGHTA and CDR2 FQGNSA. The CDR3 runs to 15 residues. V was clipped by 1 base and J by 2 bases, with 6 bases between them. CDR3 region: CASSLDAAGANVLTF. In DNA, the CDR3 is TGTGCCAGCAGCTTAGATGCCGCTGGGGCCAACGTCCTGACTTTC.

The sample holds a few counts of this clonotype. The chain joins TRBV14 to TRBJ2-7, with D perhaps matching TRBD1 (6 bases). Trimming shortened V by 1 base and J by 3 bases, and 13 bases separated the two germline ends. Germline CDR1 SGHDN, CDR2 FVKESK. This CDR3 has 15 amino acids. The CDR3 DNA is TGTGCCAGCAGCCAAGGTCCAGGGGAAGACTACGAGCAGTACTTC. It specifies CASSQGPGEDYEQYF. Full variable domain (missing parts from reference TRBV14 and TRBJ2-7): EAGVTQFPSHSVIEKGQTVTLRCDPISGHDNLYWYRRVMGKEIKFLLHFVKESKQDESGMPNNRFLAERTGGTYSTLKVQPAELEDSGVYFCASSQGPGEDYEQYFGPGTRLTVT.

Comments on this clonotype: This likely reflects a read error, since a far larger clone is one base away. No conserved phenylalanine or tryptophan ends this CDR3, so it is likely a read error. The rearrangement uses TRBV13 and TRBJ2-7; 7 bases are a match to TRBD2. V gave up 1 base and J gave up 4 bases; unmatched junction bases: 1. CDR1 PRHDT and CDR2 FYEKMQ come from the germline V gene (reference sequence). The CDR3 sequence is 13 residues long. DNA of the CDR3: TGTGCCAGCAGCTTAGCGGGGGGTTACGAGCAGTACCTC. Amino acid sequence: CASSLAGGYEQYL.

There are many counts of this clonotype. The genes are TRBV7-9 and TRBJ2-5, with no clear D. The V end lost 4 bases, the J end lost 1 base, and 10 bases lay between the germline ends. This CDR3 spans 14 amino acids. Germline assignment: CDR1 SEHNR and CDR2 FQNEAQ (reference sequence). The CDR3 nucleotides read TGTGCCAGCAGCTCTGACCAAGTCCAAGAGACCCAGTACTTC. Translating gives CASSSDQVQETQYF.

The chain carries TRBV5-4 and TRBJ1-1; D not resolved. This CDR3 region has 12 residues. The V gene lost 1 base and the J gene lost 7 bases, with 8 bases spanning the gap. Germline CDR1 is SGHNT and CDR2 is YYREEE (reference sequence). This CDR3 is CASSLTSGEAFF. CDR3 DNA: TGTGCCAGCAGCTTGACTTCCGGTGAAGCTTTCTTT.

Note on this clonotype: Possible read error: a much larger clone is one base away. The CDR3 here is CSAVGLGETQYF. The CDR3 coding sequence is TGCAGCGCTGTGGGGCTGGGGGAGACCCAGTACTTC. The V gene is TRBV29-1, the J gene TRBJ2-5, with a possible D match to TRBD1 (5 bases). Trimming took 7 bases from V and 5 from J, leaving 14 bases between them. There are 12 residues in the CDR3. CDR1 is SQVTM and CDR2 is ANQGSEA in the germline V gene. The variable domain in full, completed from reference TRBV29-1 and TRBJ2-5, reads SAVISQKPSRDICQRGTSLTIQCQVDSQVTMMFWYRQQPGQSLTLIATANQGSEATYESGFVIDKFPISRPNLTFSTLTVSNMSPEDSSIYLCSAVGLGETQYFGPGTRLLVL.

The V call is TRBV7-9, the J call TRBJ1-6; D perhaps matches TRBD1 (5 bases). This CDR3 region has 16 residues. The germline V gene encodes CDR1 SEHNR and CDR2 FQNEAQ (reference sequence). Between the trimmed V and J ends, which lost 1 base and 5 bases, there was a span of 12 bases. CDR3 amino acids: CASSLGQGVDNSPLHF. CDR3 coding DNA: TGTGCCAGCAGCTTAGGTCAGGGCGTCGATAATTCACCCCTCCACTTT.

This clonotype was recorded a few times. J is TRBJ2-6 and V is TRBV18; D is undetermined. Trimming stripped 3 bases from V and 0 bases from J, with 18 bases between. CDR3 length: 19 residues. From germline, CDR1 is KGHSH and CDR2 LQKENI. Here the CDR3 DNA reads TGTGCCAGCTCACCCACCTATTCCGGATTACTCTCTGGGGCCAACGTCCTGACTTTC. Its protein is CASSPTYSGLLSGANVLTF.

This clonotype showed up many times. V usage is TRBV28 and J usage is TRBJ1-1; D remains unclear. Trimming left V 3 bases short and J 6 bases short, with 11 bases between. The CDR3 runs 13 residues. From germline, CDR1 is MDHEN and CDR2 SYDVKM. The CDR3 reads CASSLGRVSEAFF. Written as DNA, the CDR3 is TGTGCCAGCAGTTTGGGGAGGGTGTCTGAAGCTTTCTTT.

This clonotype was seen a handful of times. The V and J genes are TRBV10-3 and TRBJ2-7, with D perhaps TRBD2 (6 bases). Per the germline V gene, CDR1 is ENHRY and CDR2 is SYGVKD. The CDR3 spans 12 residues. The ends were cut back, 6 bases at V and 2 bases at J, with 8 bases in the middle. CDR3 in DNA: TGTGCCATCAGCCGGGAGACCTACGAGCAGTACTTC. Amino acid sequence: CAISRETYEQYF.

On this clonotype itself: A read error is possible here, since a much larger clone lies one base away. The chain carries TRBV6-5 and TRBJ1-1; D remains unclear. V lost 8 bases and J lost 4, with 23 bases in between. Germline CDR1 and CDR2: MNHEY and SVGAGI. CDR3 length: 16 amino acids. The CDR3 region is CASRPSFGRRFTEAFF. The CDR3 region has the DNA TGTGCCAGCCGGCCCAGTTTTGGCAGGCGGTTCACTGAAGCTTTCTTT.

This clonotype was counted a few times. CDR3 nucleotide sequence: TGTGCCAGCAGCGTAGAAGGGACAGGGGGCTTGCCAGATACGCAGTATTTT. It encodes CASSVEGTGGLPDTQYF. This chain connects TRBV9 to TRBJ2-3; 12 positions agree with TRBD1. J gave up 4 bases and V 0 bases, and 6 bases lay outside the gene matches. The germline V gene has CDR1 SGDLS and CDR2 YYNGEE. This CDR3 contains 17 residues. Full variable domain (missing parts from reference TRBV9 and TRBJ2-3): DSGVTQTPKHLITATGQRVTLRCSPRSGDLSVYWYQQSLDQGLQFLIQYYNGEERAKGNILERFSAQQFPDLHSELNLSSLELGDSALYFCASSVEGTGGLPDTQYFGPGTRLTVL.